Below, 13 T cell receptor beta chains from the same sample are listed, as sequenced in a study of cytomegalovirus exposure and HLA in healthy donors. The PCR made use of 60 Vbeta and 13 Jbeta primers. Libraries were prepared by immunoSEQ multiplex PCR; TCRdb keeps only in-frame clonotypes and omits some of them. In total, the table holds over 110,000 clones. Sequencing used PBMCs. The receptor set was obtained from a male donor in good health and CMV-seronegative.

The chain employs TRBV4-3 and TRBJ1-5; 9 bases line up with TRBD1. The ends lost 5 bases at V and 4 bases at J; junction bases unmatched: 9. The V gene's germline CDR1 is LGHNA and CDR2 YSLEER. The CDR3 extends over 16 amino acids. The CDR3 bases are TGCGCCAGCAGCATGGACAGGGGCAGTAAAAATCAGCCCCAGCATTTT. Translated, it gives CASSMDRGSKNQPQHF.

The rearrangement joins TRBV9 to TRBJ2-1, with D tentatively TRBD1 (5 bases). The V gene's germline CDR1 is SGDLS and CDR2 YYNGEE. The CDR3 is 15 residues long. Trimming stripped 5 bases from V and 5 bases from J, with 17 bases between. DNA for the CDR3: TGTGCCAGCAGTCTATGGGGCAGTGACAACAATGAGCAGTTCTTC. This gives the protein CASSLWGSDNNEQFF. The variable domain in full, with the rest retrieved from reference TRBV9 and TRBJ2-1, is DSGVTQTPKHLITATGQRVTLRCSPRSGDLSVYWYQQSLDQGLQFLIQYYNGEERAKGNILERFSAQQFPDLHSELNLSSLELGDSALYFCASSLWGSDNNEQFFGPGTRLTVL.

The gene calls are TRBV7-2 and TRBJ2-7, with 9 bases that match TRBD1. The V gene's germline CDR1 is SGHTA and CDR2 FQGNSA. V trimming: 2 bases; J trimming: 4 bases; junction bases outside the gene matches: 3. CDR3 length: 14 residues. The CDR3 DNA reads TGTGCCAGCAGCTTAAACAGGGGGCGTTACGAGCAGTACTTC. Amino acids: CASSLNRGRYEQYF. Full variable domain (remainder filled in from reference TRBV7-2 and TRBJ2-7): GAGVSQSPSNKVTEKGKDVELRCDPISGHTALYWYRQSLGQGLEFLIYFQGNSAPDKSGLPSDRFSAERTGGSVSTLTIQRTQQEDSAVYLCASSLNRGRYEQYFGPGTRLTVT.

This rearrangement joins TRBV10-3 to TRBJ1-1; no clear D. This CDR3 is built from 11 residues. The V gene lost 2 bases and the J gene lost 7 bases, with 5 bases spanning the gap. From germline, CDR1 is ENHRY and CDR2 SYGVKD. CDR3 residues: CAISETREAFF. The DNA for the CDR3 is TGTGCCATCAGTGAGACACGTGAAGCTTTCTTT.

V and J are TRBV11-2 and TRBJ2-7; 9 bases line up with TRBD2. CDR1 and CDR2 (germline): SGHAT, FQNNGV. The CDR3 covers 17 residues. The J segment lost 4 bases and the V segment lost 0 bases, leaving 10 bases of the junction unmatched. CDR3 residues: CASSLDEGGGAGYEQYF. In nucleotides, the CDR3 is TGTGCCAGCAGCTTAGATGAAGGCGGGGGGGCCGGGTACGAGCAGTACTTC.

The chain carries TRBV27 and TRBJ2-4; tentative D call: TRBD1 (6 bases). V gave up 5 bases and J gave up 6 bases, with 14 bases separating them. The CDR3 length is 14 residues. Germline assignment: CDR1 MNHEY and CDR2 SMNVEV (reference sequence). The CDR3, as DNA: TGTGCCAGCAGTACAGGGCGAGGGACAAACATTCAGTACTTC. It yields the protein CASSTGRGTNIQYF.

The chain combines TRBV19 with TRBJ1-2, with 10 positions matching TRBD1. The CDR3 totals 16 residues. Germline trimming cut 7 bases from V and 0 bases from J; bases unmatched to any gene: 8. Per the germline V gene, CDR1 is LNHDA and CDR2 is SQIVND (reference sequence). CDR3 loop: CASTPDRGTTNYGYTF. The CDR3 nucleotides read TGTGCCAGTACCCCGGACAGGGGGACCACTAACTATGGCTACACCTTC.

This sequence joins TRBV5-1 and TRBJ2-7; D gene unclear. The CDR3 runs to 14 residues. Germline CDR1 is SGHRS and CDR2 is YFSETQ. V was cut by 3 bases and J by 3 bases, with 13 bases left in between. The DNA for the CDR3 is TGCGCCAGCAGCTCTCGGATCAGAGGCTACGAGCAGTACTTC. Translation: CASSSRIRGYEQYF.

This sequence joins TRBV5-8 and TRBJ1-1, with D perhaps matching TRBD1 (6 bases). V was shortened by 6 bases and J by 0 bases, with 15 bases between the two germline ends. The CDR3 sequence is 15 residues long. The germline V gene has CDR1 SGHTS and CDR2 YDEGEE. CDR3 DNA sequence: TGTGCCAGCAAGTCGGGGGGGGCGTTGAACACTGAAGCTTTCTTT. Translation gives CASKSGGALNTEAFF. The full variable domain, its missing parts supplied by reference TRBV5-8 and TRBJ1-1, is EAGVTQSPTHLIKTRGQQATLRCSPISGHTSVYWYQQALGLGLQFLLWYDEGEERNRGNFPPRFSGRQFPNYSSELNVNALELEDSALYLCASKSGGALNTEAFFGQGTRLTVV.

The CDR3 sequence: CASSVDSIYGYTF. Here the CDR3 DNA reads TGTGCCAGCAGTGTTGACAGTATCTATGGCTACACCTTC. The gene calls are TRBV6-5 and TRBJ1-2; possible D gene TRBD1, 5 bases. Germline V gene sequence: CDR1 MNHEY, CDR2 SVGAGI. V shed 5 bases and J shed 4 bases, with 11 bases lying between them. The CDR3 sequence is 13 residues long.

This chain connects TRBV28 to TRBJ1-5; possible D gene TRBD1, 6 bases. CDR3 size: 14 residues. The germline CDR1 and CDR2 sequences are MDHEN and SYDVKM. V was trimmed by 3 bases and J by 5 bases, leaving 11 bases between them. The CDR3 nucleotides read TGTGCCAGCAGTTTGGCAGGGGACCATCAGCCCCAGCATTTT. Translation gives CASSLAGDHQPQHF.

The CDR3 DNA is TGCGCCAGCAGCGCGAACGGACTAGCGGGAGTTGGGGAGACCCAGTACTTC. Protein product: CASSANGLAGVGETQYF. V and J are TRBV5-1 and TRBJ2-5, with TRBD2 matching over 13 bases. With 4 bases clipped from V and 5 bases from J, the junction kept 11 bases outside the gene matches. Germline V gene lookup returns CDR1 SGHRS and CDR2 YFSETQ. This CDR3 region has 17 residues. Filled out from reference TRBV5-1 and TRBJ2-5, the complete variable domain reads KAGVTQTPRYLIKTRGQQVTLSCSPISGHRSVSWYQQTPGQGLQFLFEYFSETQRNKGNFPGRFSGRQFSNSRSEMNVSTLELGDSALYLCASSANGLAGVGETQYFGPGTRLLVL.

The chain couples TRBV7-8 to TRBJ2-2; D gene unclear. Trimming took off 6 bases at V and 1 base at J, with 9 bases between the two ends. The germline V gene has CDR1 SGHVS and CDR2 FQNEAQ. The CDR3 is made up of 14 amino acids. The CDR3: CASRTTRNTGELFF. The CDR3 DNA follows: TGTGCCAGCAGAACAACAAGGAACACCGGGGAGCTGTTTTTT.